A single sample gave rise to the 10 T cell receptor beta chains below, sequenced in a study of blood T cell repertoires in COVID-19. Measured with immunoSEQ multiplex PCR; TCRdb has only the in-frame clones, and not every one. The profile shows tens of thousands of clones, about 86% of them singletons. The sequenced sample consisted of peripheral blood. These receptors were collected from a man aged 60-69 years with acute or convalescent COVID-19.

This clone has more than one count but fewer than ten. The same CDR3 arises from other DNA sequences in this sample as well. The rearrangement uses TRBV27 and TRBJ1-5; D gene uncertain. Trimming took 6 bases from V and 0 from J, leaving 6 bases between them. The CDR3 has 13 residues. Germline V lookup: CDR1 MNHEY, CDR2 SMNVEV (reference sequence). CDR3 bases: TGTGCCAGCAGCCGGGGTAGCAATCAGCCCCAGCATTTT. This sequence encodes CASSRGSNQPQHF.

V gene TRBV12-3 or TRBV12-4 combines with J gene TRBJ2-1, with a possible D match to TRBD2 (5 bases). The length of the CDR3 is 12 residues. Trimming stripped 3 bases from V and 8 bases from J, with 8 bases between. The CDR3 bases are TGTGCCAGCAGTTTCTATAGCGATGAGCAGTTCTTC. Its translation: CASSFYSDEQFF.

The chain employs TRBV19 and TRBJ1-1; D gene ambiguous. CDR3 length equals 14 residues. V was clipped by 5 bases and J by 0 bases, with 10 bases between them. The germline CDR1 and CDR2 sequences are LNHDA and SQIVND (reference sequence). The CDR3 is CASSRGQMNTEAFF. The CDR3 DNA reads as TGTGCCAGTAGTCGAGGGCAGATGAACACTGAAGCTTTCTTT.

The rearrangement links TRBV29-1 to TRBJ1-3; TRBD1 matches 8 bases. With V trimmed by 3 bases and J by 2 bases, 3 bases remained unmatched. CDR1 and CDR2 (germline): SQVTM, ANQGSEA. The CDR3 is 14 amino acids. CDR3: CSVEVRGPGNTIYF. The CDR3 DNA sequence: TGCAGCGTTGAGGTCAGGGGGCCTGGAAACACCATATATTTT. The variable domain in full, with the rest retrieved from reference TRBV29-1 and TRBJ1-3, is SAVISQKPSRDICQRGTSLTIQCQVDSQVTMMFWYRQQPGQSLTLIATANQGSEATYESGFVIDKFPISRPNLTFSTLTVSNMSPEDSSIYLCSVEVRGPGNTIYFGEGSWLTVV.

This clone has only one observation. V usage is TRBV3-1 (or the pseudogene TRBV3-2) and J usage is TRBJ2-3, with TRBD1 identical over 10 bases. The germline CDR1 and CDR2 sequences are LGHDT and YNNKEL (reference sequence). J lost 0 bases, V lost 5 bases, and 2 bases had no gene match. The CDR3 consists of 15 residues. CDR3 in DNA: TGTGCCAGCAGCGGGGACAGGGGCAGCACAGATACGCAGTATTTT. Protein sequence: CASSGDRGSTDTQYF.

The CDR3 nucleotides read TGTGCCAGCAGTTTCCGTCAGGGCGATGGCTACACCTTC. Its translation: CASSFRQGDGYTF. The chain has TRBV12-3 or TRBV12-4 and TRBJ1-2; D is perhaps TRBD1 (5 bases). The CDR3 spans 13 residues. Trimming cost V 3 bases and J 6 bases, with 11 bases left between them.

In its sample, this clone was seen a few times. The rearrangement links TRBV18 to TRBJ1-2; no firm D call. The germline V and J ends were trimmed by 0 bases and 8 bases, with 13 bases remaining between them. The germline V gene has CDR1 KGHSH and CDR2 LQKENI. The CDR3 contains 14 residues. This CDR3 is CASSPPSQIWGYTF. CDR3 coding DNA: TGTGCCAGCTCACCACCATCGCAGATTTGGGGCTACACCTTC.

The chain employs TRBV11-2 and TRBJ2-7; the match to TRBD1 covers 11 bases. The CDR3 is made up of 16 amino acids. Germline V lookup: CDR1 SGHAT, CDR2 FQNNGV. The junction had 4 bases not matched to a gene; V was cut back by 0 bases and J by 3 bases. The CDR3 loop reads CASSLDPGQGGYEQYF. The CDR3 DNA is TGTGCCAGCAGCTTAGATCCGGGACAGGGGGGCTACGAGCAGTACTTC.

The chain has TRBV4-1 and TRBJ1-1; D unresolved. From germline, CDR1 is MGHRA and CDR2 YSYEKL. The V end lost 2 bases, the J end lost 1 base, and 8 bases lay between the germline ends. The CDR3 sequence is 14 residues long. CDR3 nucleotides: TGCGCCAGCAGCCAATATGAGGGGAACACTGAAGCTTTCTTT. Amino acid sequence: CASSQYEGNTEAFF.

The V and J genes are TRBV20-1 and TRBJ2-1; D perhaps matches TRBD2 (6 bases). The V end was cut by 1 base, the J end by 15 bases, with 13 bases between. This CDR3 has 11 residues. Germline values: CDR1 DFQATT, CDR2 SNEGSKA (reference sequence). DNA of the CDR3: TGCAGTGCTAGAGTCACGGGGGAAACGTTCTTC. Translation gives CSARVTGETFF.